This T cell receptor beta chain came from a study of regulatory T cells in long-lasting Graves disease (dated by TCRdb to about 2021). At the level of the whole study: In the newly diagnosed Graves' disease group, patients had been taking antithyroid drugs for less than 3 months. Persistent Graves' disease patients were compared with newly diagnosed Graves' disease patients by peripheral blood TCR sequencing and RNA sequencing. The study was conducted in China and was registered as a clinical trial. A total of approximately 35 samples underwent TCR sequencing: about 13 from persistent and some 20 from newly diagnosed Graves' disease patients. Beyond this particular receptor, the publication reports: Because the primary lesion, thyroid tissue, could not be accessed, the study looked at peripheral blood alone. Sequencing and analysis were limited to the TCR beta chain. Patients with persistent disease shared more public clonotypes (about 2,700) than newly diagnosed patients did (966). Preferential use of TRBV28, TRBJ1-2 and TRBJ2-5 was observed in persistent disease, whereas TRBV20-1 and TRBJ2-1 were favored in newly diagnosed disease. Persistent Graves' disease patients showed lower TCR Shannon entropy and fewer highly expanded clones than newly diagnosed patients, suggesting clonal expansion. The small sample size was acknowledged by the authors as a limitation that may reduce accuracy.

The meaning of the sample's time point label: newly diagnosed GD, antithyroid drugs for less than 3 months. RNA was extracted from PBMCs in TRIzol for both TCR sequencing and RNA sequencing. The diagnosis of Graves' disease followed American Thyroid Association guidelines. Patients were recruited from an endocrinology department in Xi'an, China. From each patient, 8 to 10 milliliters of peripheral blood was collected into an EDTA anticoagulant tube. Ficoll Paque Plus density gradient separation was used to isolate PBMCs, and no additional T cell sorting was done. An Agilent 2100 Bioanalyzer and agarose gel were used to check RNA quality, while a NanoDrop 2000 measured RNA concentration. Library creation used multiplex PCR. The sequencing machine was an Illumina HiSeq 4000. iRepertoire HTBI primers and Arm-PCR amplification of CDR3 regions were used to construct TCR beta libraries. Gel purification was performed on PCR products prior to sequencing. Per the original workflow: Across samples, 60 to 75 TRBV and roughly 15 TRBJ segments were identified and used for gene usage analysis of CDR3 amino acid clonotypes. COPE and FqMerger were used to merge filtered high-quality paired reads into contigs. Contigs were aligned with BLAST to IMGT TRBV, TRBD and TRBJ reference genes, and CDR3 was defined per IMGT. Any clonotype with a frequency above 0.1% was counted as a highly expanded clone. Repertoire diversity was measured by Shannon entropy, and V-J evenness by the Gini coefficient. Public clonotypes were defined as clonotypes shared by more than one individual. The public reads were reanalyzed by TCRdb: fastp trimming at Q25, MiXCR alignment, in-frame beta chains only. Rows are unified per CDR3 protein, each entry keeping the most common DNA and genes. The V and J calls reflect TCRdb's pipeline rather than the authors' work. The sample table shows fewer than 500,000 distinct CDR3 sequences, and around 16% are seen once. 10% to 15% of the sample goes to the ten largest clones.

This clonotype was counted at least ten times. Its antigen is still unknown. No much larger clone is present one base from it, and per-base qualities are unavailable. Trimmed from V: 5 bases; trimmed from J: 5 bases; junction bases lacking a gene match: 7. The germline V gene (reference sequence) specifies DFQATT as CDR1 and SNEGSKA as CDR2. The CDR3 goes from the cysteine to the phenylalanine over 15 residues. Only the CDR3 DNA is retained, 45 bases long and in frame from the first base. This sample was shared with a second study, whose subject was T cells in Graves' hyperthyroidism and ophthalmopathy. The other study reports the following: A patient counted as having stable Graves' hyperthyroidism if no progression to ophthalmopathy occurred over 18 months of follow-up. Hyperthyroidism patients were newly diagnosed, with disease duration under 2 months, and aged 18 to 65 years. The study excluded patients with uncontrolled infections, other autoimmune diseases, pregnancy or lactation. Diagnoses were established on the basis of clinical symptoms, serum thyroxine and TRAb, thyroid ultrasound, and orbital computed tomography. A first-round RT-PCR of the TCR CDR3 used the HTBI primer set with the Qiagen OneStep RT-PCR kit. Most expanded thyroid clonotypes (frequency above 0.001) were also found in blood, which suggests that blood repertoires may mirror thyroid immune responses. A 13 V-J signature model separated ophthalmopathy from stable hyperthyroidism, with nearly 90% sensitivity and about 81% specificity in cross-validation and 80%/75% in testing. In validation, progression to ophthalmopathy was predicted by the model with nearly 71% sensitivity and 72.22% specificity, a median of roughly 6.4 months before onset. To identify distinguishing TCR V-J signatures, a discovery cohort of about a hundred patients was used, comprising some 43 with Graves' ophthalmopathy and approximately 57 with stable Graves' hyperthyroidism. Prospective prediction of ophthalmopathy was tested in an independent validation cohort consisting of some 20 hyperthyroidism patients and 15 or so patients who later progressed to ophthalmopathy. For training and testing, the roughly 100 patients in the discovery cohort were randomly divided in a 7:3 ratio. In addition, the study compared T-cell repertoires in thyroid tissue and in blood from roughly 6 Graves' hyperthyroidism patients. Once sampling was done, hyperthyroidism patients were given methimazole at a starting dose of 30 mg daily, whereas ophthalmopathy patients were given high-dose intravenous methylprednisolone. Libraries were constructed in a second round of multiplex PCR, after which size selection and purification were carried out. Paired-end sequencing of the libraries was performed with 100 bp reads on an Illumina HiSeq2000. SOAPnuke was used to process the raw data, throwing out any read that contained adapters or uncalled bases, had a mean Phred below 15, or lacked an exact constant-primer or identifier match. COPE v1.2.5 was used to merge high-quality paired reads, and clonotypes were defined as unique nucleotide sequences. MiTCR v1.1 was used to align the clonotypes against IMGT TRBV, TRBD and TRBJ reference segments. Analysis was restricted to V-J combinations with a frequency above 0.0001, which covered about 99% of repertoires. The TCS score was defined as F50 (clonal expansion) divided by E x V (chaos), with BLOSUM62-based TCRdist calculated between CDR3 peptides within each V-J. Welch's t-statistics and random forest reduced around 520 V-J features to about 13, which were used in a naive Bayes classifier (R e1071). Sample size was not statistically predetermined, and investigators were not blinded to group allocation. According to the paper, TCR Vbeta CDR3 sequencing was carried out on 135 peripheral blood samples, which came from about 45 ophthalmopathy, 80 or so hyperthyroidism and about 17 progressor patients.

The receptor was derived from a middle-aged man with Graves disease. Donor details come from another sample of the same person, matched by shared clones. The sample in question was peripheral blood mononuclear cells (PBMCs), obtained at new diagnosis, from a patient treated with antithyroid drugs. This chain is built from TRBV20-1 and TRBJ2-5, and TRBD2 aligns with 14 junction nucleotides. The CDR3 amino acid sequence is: CSAGGTSGSLETQYF. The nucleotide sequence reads TGCAGTGCTGGGGGGACTAGCGGGAGCTTGGAGACCCAGTACTTC.